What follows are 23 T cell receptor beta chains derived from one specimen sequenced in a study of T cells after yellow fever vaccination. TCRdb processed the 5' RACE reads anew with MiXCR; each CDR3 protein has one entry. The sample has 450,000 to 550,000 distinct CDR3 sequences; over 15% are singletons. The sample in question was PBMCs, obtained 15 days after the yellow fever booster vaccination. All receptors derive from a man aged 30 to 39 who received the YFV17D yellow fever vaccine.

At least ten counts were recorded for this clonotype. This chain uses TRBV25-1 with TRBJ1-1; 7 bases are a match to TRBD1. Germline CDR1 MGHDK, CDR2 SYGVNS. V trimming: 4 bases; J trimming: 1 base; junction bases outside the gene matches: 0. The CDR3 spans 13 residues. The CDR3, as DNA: TGTGCCAGCAGTGGACAGGGGAACACTGAAGCTTTCTTT. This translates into CASSGQGNTEAFF.

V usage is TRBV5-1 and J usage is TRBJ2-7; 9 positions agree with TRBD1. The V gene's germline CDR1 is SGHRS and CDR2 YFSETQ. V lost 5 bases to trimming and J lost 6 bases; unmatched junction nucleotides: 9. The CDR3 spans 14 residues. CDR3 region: CASRKAQGAAEQYF. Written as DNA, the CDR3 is TGCGCCAGCAGAAAGGCACAGGGGGCGGCCGAGCAGTACTTC.

The CDR3 here is CASSQELSANTGELFF. The CDR3 DNA is TGTGCCAGCAGCCAAGAACTTTCCGCGAACACCGGGGAGCTGTTTTTT. The chain couples TRBV4-2 to TRBJ2-2; D gene ambiguous. V was clipped by 0 bases and J by 0 bases, with 8 bases between them. Germline V gene data show CDR1 as LGHNA and CDR2 as YNFKEQ. The CDR3 is 16 residues long.

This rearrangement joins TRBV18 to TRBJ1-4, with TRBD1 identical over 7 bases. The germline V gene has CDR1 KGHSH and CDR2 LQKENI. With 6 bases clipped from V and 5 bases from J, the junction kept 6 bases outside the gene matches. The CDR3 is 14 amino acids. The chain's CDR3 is CASSRDSPNEKLFF. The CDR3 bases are TGTGCCAGCTCGCGGGACAGCCCGAATGAAAAACTGTTTTTT.

CDR3 in DNA: TGTGCCAGCAGCCCGTCCCCCGGTGGAGAGACCCAGTACTTC. As protein: CASSPSPGGETQYF. The chain uses TRBV7-9 and TRBJ2-5, with no clear D. Germline loops: CDR1 SEHNR, CDR2 FQNEAQ (reference sequence). V was trimmed by 5 bases and J by 4 bases, leaving 14 bases between them. This CDR3 region has 14 residues. Using reference TRBV7-9 and TRBJ2-5 for the parts outside the CDR3, the full variable domain is DTGVSQNPRHKITKRGQNVTFRCDPISEHNRLYWYRQTLGQGPEFLTYFQNEAQLEKSRLLSDRFSAERPKGSFSTLEIQRTEQGDSAMYLCASSPSPGGETQYFGPGTRLLVL.

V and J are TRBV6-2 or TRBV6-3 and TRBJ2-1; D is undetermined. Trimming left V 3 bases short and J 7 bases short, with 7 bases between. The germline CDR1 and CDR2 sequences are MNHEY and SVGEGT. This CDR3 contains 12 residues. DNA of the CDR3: TGTGCCAGCAGTTATTTTGTAAATGAGCAGTTCTTC. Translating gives CASSYFVNEQFF.

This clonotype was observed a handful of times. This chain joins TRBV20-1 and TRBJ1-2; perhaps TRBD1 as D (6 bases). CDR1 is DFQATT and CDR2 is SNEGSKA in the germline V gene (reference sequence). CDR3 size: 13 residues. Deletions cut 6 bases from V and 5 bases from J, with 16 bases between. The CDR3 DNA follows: TGCAGTGCCAGAAATGGACAGTCTTATGGCTACACCTTC. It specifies CSARNGQSYGYTF.

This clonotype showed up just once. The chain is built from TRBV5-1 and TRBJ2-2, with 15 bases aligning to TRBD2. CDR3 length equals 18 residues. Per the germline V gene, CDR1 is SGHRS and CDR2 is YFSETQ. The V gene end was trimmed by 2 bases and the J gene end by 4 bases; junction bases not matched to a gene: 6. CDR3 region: CASSFGLAGGPVTGELFF. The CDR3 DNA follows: TGCGCCAGCAGCTTCGGACTAGCGGGAGGGCCGGTCACCGGGGAGCTGTTTTTT. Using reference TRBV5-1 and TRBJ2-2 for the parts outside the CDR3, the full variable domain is KAGVTQTPRYLIKTRGQQVTLSCSPISGHRSVSWYQQTPGQGLQFLFEYFSETQRNKGNFPGRFSGRQFSNSRSEMNVSTLELGDSALYLCASSFGLAGGPVTGELFFGEGSRLTVL.

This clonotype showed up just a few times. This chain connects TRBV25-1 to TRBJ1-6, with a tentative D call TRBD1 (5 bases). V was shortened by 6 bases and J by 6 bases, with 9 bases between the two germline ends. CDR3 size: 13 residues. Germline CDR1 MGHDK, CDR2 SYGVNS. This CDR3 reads CASRRDGNSPLHF. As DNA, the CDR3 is TGTGCCAGCAGAAGGGACGGTAATTCACCCCTCCACTTT.

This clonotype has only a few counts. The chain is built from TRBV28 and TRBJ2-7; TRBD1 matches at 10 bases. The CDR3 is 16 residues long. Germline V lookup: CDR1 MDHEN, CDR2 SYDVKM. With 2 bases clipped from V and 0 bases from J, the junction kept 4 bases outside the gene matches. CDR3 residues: CASSLGGTGASYEQYF. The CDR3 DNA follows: TGTGCCAGCAGTTTAGGGGGGACAGGGGCCTCCTACGAGCAGTACTTC.

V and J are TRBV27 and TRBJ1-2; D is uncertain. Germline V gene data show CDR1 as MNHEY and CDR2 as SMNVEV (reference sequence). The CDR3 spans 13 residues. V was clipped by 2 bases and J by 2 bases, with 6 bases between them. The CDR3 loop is CASSLRPNYGYTF. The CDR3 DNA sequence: TGTGCCAGCAGTTTACGGCCAAACTATGGCTACACCTTC.

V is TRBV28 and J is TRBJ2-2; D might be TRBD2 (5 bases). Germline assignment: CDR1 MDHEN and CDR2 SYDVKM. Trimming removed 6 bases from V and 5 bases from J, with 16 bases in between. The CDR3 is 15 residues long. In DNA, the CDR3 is TGTGCCAGCAGAAGGACTCAACAGTGGACCGGGGAGCTGTTTTTT. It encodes CASRRTQQWTGELFF.

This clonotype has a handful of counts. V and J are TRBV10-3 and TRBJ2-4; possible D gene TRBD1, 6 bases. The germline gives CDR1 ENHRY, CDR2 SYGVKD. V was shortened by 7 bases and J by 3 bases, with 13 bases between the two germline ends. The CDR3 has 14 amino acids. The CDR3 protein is CAITGGQNKNIQYF. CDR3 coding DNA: TGTGCCATCACTGGGGGACAAAACAAAAACATTCAGTACTTC.

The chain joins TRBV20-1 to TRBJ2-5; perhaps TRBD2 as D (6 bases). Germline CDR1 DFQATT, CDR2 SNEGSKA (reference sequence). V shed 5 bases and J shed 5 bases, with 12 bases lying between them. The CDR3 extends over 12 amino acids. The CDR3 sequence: CSAFSGQETQYF. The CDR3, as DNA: TGCAGTGCTTTTAGCGGTCAGGAGACCCAGTACTTC.

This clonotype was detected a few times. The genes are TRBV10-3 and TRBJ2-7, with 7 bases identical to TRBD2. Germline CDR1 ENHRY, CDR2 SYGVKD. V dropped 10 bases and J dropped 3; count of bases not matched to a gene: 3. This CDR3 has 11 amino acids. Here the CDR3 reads CATGGSYEQYF. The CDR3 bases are TGTGCCACGGGGGGAAGCTACGAGCAGTACTTC.

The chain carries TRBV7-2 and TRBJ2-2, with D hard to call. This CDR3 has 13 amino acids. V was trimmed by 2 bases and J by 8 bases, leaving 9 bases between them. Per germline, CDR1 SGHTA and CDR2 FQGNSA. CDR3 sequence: CASSLFQAGELFF. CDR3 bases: TGTGCCAGCAGCTTATTCCAGGCGGGGGAGCTGTTTTTT.

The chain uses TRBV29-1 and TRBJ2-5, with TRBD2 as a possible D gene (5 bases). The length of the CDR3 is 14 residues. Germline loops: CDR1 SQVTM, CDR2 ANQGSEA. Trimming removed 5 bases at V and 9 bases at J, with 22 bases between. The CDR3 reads CSVSQKAGNTAQYF. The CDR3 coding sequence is TGCAGCGTTTCGCAGAAGGCCGGGAATACGGCCCAGTACTTC.

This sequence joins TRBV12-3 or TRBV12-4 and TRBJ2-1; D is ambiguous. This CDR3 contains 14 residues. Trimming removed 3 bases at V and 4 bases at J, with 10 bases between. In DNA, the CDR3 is TGTGCCAGCAGTTTCCAGCCTATATACAATGAGCAGTTCTTC. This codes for CASSFQPIYNEQFF.

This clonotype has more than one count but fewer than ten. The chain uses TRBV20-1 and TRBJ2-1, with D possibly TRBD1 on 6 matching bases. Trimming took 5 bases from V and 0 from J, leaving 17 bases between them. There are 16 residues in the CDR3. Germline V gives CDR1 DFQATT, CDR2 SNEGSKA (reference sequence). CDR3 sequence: CSAGGSQGASYNEQFF. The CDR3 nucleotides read TGCAGTGCTGGGGGATCACAGGGTGCCTCCTACAATGAGCAGTTCTTC.

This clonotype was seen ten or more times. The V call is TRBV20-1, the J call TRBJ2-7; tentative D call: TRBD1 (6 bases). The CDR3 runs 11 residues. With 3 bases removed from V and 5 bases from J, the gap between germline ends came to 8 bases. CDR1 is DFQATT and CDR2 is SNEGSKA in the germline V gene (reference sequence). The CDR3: CSASRGHEQYF. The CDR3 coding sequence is TGCAGTGCTAGCAGGGGCCACGAGCAGTACTTC.

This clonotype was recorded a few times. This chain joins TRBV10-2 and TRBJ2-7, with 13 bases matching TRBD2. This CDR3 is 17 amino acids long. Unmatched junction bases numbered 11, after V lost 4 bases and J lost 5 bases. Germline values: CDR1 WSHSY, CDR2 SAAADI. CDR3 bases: TGCGCCAGCAGTGCCACTAGCGGGAGGGCCGGTTCCAACGAGCAGTACTTC. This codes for CASSATSGRAGSNEQYF.

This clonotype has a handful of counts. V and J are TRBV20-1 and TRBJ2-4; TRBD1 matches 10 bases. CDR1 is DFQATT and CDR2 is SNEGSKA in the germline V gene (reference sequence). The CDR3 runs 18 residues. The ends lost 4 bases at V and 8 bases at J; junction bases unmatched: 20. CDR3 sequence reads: CSATPPGGQGLRGDIQYF. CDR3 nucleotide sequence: TGCAGTGCTACTCCCCCCGGGGGACAGGGGCTACGAGGAGACATTCAGTACTTC.

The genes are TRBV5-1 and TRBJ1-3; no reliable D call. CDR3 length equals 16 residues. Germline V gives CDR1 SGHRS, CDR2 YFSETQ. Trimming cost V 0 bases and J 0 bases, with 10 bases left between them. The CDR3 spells CASSLGSINSGNTIYF. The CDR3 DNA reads TGCGCCAGCAGCTTGGGATCCATCAACTCTGGAAACACCATATATTTT.